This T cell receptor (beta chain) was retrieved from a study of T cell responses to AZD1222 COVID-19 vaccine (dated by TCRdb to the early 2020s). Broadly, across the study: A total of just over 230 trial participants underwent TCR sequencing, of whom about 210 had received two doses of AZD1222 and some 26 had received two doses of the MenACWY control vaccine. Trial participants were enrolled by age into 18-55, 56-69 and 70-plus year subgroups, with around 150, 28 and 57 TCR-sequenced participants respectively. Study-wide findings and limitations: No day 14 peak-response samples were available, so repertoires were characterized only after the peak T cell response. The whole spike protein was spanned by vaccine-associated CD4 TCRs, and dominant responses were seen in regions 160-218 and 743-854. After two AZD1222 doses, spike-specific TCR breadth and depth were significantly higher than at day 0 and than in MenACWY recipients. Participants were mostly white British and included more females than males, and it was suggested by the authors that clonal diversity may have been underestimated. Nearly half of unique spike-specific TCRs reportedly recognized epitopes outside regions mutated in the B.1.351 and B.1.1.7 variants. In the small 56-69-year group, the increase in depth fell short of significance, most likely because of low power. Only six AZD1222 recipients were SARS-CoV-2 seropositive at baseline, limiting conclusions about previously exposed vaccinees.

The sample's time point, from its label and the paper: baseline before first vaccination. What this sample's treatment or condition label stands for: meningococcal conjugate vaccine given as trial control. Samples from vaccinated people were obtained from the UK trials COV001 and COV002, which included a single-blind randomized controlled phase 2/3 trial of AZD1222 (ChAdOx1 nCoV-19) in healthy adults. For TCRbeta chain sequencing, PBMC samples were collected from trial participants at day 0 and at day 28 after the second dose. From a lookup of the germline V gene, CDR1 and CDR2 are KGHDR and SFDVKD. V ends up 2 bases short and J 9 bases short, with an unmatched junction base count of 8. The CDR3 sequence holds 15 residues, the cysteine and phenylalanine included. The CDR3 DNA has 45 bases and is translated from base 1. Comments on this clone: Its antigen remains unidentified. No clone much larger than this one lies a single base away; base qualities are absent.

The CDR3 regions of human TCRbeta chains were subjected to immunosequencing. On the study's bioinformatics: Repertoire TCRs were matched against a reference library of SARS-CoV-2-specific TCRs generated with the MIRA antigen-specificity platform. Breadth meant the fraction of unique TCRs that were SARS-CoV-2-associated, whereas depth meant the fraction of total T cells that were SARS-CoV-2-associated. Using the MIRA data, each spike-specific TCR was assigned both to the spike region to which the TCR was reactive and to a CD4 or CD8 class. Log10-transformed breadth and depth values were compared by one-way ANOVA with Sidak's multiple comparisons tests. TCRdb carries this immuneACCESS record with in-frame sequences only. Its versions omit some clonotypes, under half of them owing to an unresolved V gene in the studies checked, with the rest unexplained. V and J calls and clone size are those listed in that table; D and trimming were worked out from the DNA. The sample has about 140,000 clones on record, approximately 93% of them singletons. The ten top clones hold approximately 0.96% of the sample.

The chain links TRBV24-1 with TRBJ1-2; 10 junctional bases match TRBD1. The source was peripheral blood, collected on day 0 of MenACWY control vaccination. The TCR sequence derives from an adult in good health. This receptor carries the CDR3 CATSDSDRGSRSYTF. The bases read TGTGCCACCAGTGATTCGGACAGGGGGAGTCGGAGCTACACCTTC.